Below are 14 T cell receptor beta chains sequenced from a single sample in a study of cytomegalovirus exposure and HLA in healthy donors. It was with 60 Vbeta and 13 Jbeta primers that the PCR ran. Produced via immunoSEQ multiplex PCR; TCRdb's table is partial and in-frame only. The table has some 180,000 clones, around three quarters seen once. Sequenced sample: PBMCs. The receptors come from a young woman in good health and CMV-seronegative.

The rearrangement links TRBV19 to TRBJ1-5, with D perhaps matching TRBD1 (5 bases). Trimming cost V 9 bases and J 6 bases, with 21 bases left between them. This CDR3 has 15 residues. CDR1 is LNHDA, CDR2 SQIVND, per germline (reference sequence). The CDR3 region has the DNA TGTGCCAGCCGGGAGGTGGGGGGTGGGTCTCAGCCCCAGCATTTT. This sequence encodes CASREVGGGSQPQHF.

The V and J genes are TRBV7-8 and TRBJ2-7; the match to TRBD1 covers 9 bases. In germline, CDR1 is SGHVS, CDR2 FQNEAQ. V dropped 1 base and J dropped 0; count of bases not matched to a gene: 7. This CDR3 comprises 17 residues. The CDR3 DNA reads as TGTGCCAGCAGCTTAGTAGGGGGACAGGGAAACTCCTACGAGCAGTACTTC. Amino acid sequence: CASSLVGGQGNSYEQYF.

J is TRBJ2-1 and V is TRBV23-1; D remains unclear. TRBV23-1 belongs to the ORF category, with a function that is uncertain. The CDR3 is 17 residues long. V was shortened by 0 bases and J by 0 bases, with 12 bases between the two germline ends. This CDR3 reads CASSQSVSGASYNEQFF. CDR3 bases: TGCGCCAGCAGTCAATCTGTATCCGGTGCCTCCTACAATGAGCAGTTCTTC.

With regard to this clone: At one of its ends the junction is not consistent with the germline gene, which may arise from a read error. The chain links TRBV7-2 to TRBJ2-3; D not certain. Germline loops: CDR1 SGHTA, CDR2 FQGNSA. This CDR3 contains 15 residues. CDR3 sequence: CASRLGLLATDTQYF. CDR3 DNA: TGTGCCAGCAGATTAGGTCTACTCGCCACAGATACGCAGTATTTT. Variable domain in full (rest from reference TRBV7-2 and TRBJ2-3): GAGVSQSPSNKVTEKGKDVELRCDPISGHTALYWYRQSLGQGLEFLIYFQGNSAPDKSGLPSDRFSAERTGGSVSTLTIQRTQQEDSAVYLCASRLGLLATDTQYFGPGTRLTVL.

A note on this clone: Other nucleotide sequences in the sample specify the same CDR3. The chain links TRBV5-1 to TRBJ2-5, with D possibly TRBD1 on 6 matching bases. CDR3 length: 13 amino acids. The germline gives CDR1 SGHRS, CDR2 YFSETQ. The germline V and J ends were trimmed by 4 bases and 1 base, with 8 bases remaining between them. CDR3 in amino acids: CASSLGGQETQYF. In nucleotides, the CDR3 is TGCGCCAGCAGCCTAGGGGGCCAAGAGACCCAGTACTTC.

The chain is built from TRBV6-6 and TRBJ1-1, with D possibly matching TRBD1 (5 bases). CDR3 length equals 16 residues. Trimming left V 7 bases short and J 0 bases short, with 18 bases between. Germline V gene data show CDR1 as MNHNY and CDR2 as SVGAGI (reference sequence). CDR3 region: CASIPGRGNMNTEAFF. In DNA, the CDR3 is TGTGCCAGCATCCCCGGTAGGGGTAACATGAACACTGAAGCTTTCTTT.

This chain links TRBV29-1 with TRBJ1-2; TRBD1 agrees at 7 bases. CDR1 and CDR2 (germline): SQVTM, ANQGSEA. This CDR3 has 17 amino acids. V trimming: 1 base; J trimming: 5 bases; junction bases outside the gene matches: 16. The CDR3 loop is CSVEGKGGYVVGYGYTF. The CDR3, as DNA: TGCAGCGTTGAAGGTAAAGGGGGCTATGTTGTTGGGTATGGCTACACCTTC.

As DNA, the CDR3 is TGTGCCAGCAGCCTACGCGTTAGGGCTAGCGGGACCTACAATGAGCAGTTCTTC. This translates into CASSLRVRASGTYNEQFF. The V and J genes are TRBV27 and TRBJ2-1; 9 bases align to TRBD2. Germline V gives CDR1 MNHEY, CDR2 SMNVEV (reference sequence). The CDR3 spans 18 residues. Losses at the gene ends were 6 bases for V and 2 bases for J; bases not matched to a gene: 14.

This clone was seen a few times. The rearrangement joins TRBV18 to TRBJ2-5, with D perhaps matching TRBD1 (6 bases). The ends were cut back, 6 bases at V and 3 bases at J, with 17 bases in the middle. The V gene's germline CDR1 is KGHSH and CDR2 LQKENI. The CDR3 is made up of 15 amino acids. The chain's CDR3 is CASSRNTGIEETQYF. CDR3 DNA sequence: TGTGCCAGCTCGCGCAATACAGGGATCGAAGAGACCCAGTACTTC. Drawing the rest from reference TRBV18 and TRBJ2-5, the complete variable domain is NAGVMQNPRHLVRRRGQEARLRCSPMKGHSHVYWYRQLPEEGLKFMVYLQKENIIDESGMPKERFSAEFPKEGPSILRIQQVVRGDSAAYFCASSRNTGIEETQYFGPGTRLLVL.

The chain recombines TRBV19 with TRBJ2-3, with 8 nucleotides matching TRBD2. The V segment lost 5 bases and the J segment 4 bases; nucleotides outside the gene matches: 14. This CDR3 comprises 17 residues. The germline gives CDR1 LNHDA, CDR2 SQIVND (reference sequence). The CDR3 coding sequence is TGTGCCAGTAGTCCAGTTTCTTGGCGGGGGGCCCCAGATACGCAGTATTTT. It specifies CASSPVSWRGAPDTQYF.

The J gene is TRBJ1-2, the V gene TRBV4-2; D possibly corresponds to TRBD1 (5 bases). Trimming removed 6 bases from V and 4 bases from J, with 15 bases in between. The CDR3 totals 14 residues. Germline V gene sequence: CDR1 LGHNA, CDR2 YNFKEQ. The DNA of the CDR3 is TGTGCCAGCAGTCAGCTAGGGGCAGGCTATGGCTACACCTTC. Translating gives CASSQLGAGYGYTF.

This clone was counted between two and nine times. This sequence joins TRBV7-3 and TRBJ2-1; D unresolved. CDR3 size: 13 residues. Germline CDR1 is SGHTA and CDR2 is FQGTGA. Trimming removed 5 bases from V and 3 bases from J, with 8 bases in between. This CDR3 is CASSIWSYNEQFF. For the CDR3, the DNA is TGTGCCAGCAGCATCTGGAGCTACAATGAGCAGTTCTTC.

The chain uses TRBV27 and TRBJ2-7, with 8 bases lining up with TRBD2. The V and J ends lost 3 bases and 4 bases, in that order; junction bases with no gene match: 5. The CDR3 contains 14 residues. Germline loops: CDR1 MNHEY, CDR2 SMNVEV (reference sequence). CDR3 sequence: CASSLGLGPYEQYF. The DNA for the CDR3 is TGTGCCAGCAGTTTGGGACTAGGTCCTTACGAGCAGTACTTC.

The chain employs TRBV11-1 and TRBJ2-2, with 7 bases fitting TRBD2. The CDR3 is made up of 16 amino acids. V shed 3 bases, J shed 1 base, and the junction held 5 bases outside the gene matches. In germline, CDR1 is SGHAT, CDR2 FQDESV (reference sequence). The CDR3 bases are TGTGCCAGCAGCTTCCTTAGCGGGCGGAACACCGGGGAGCTGTTTTTT. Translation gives CASSFLSGRNTGELFF.